This T cell receptor (beta chain) was recorded in a study of early T cells in non-severe SARS-CoV-2 infection. Findings of the study overall: VDJdb-based matching was biased toward anti-spike CD8 responses and missed private and CD4 specificities.

As concerns this clonotype: Its cognate antigen is unknown.

This CDR3 spans 12 amino acids. Germline V gene sequence: CDR1 DFQATT, CDR2 SNEGSKA (reference sequence). The V gene end was trimmed by 6 bases and the J gene end by 7 bases; junction bases not matched to a gene: 5. Individual cDNA molecules received unique molecular identifiers. Via MiXCR, TCRdb re-called the 5' RACE reads, giving one row per CDR3 protein. The table has approximately 75,000 distinct CDR3 sequences, about 14% seen once. The receptor comes from an adult who was a healthcare worker with PCR-confirmed SARS-CoV-2 infection or an uninfected control (not recorded which). Sample: whole blood, taken at baseline. V gene TRBV20-1 combines with J gene TRBJ1-5, with 8 nucleotides matching TRBD1. CDR3 protein: CSALQGGQPQHF. CDR3 coding DNA: TGCAGTGCCTTACAGGGGGGACAGCCCCAGCATTTT.